The 20 T cell receptor beta chains listed next were all sequenced from one sample in a study of blood T cell repertoires in COVID-19 (dated by TCRdb to about 2020). The library was made by the immunoSEQ multiplex PCR assay. TCRdb took over this immuneACCESS table, retaining in-frame rearrangements with V and J assigned. Such tables are incomplete; in checked studies, under half of the missing clones stem from an unresolved V gene, and the remainder is unexplained. Recorded for this sample are 61,000 or so clones; about 85% of them occurred a single time. The ten biggest clones cover approximately 3.4% of the sample. The specimen sequenced was peripheral blood. These receptors all come from a woman of 80 years or more with acute or convalescent COVID-19.

This chain uses TRBV5-4 with TRBJ1-3, with D uncertain. Trimming removed 1 base from V and 3 bases from J, with 8 bases in between. Per the germline V gene, CDR1 is SGHNT and CDR2 is YYREEE (reference sequence). This CDR3 region has 14 residues. Here the CDR3 DNA reads TGTGCCAGCAGCTTGTTCCGGGGTGGAAACACCATATATTTT. Its protein is CASSLFRGGNTIYF. The variable domain in full, completed from reference TRBV5-4 and TRBJ1-3, reads ETGVTQSPTHLIKTRGQQVTLRCSSQSGHNTVSWYQQALGQGPQFIFQYYREEENGRGNFPPRFSGLQFPNYSSELNVNALELDDSALYLCASSLFRGGNTIYFGEGSWLTVV.

The chain is built from TRBV7-2 and TRBJ2-7; 9 bases align to TRBD1. J gave up 5 bases and V 1 base, and 6 bases lay outside the gene matches. CDR1 and CDR2 from the germline V gene are SGHTA and FQGNSA. The length of the CDR3 is 15 residues. The CDR3 nucleotides are TGTGCCAGCAGCTTAGTGGGGACAGGGCTAAACGAGCAGTACTTC. Translating it yields CASSLVGTGLNEQYF. Filled out from reference TRBV7-2 and TRBJ2-7, the complete variable domain reads GAGVSQSPSNKVTEKGKDVELRCDPISGHTALYWYRQSLGQGLEFLIYFQGNSAPDKSGLPSDRFSAERTGGSVSTLTIQRTQQEDSAVYLCASSLVGTGLNEQYFGPGTRLTVT.

The CDR3 DNA follows: TGCGCCAGCAGACGGGGCGGGAGGGAGCAGTACTTC. Its translation: CASRRGGREQYF. The chain has TRBV10-1 and TRBJ2-7, with 8 bases that match TRBD2. The germline CDR1 and CDR2 sequences are WNHNN and SYGVQD (reference sequence). The V and J ends lost 6 bases and 7 bases, in that order; junction bases with no gene match: 5. This CDR3 contains 12 residues.

This clone was seen just once. The chain employs TRBV6-2 or TRBV6-3 and TRBJ2-5, with 10 bases lining up with TRBD2. Trimming at V came to 4 bases and at J to 2 bases, leaving 1 base not matched to a gene. CDR3 size: 14 residues. The germline V gene has CDR1 MNHEY and CDR2 SVGEGT. The CDR3 nucleotides are TGTGCCAGCAGTTGGACTAGCGGACAAGAGACCCAGTACTTC. It is translated as CASSWTSGQETQYF.

V gene TRBV5-1 combines with J gene TRBJ2-5; 8 bases line up with TRBD2. Germline V gene lookup returns CDR1 SGHRS and CDR2 YFSETQ. V lost 5 bases to trimming and J lost 3 bases; unmatched junction nucleotides: 6. The CDR3 runs to 14 residues. The CDR3 loop is CASRVTSAEETQYF. In DNA, the CDR3 is TGCGCCAGCAGGGTGACTAGCGCCGAAGAGACCCAGTACTTC.

J is TRBJ2-5 and V is TRBV5-6; the D is unclear. Germline CDR1 is SGHDT and CDR2 is YYEEEE. There are 13 residues in the CDR3. Deletions cut 4 bases from V and 1 base from J, with 8 bases between. The CDR3 is CASSTGSQETQYF. For the CDR3, the DNA is TGTGCCAGCAGCACCGGGTCCCAAGAGACCCAGTACTTC. The full variable domain, completed using reference TRBV5-6 and TRBJ2-5, is DAGVTQSPTHLIKTRGQQVTLRCSPKSGHDTVSWYQQALGQGPQFIFQYYEEEERQRGNFPDRFSGHQFPNYSSELNVNALLLGDSALYLCASSTGSQETQYFGPGTRLLVL.

The CDR3 nucleotides are TGTGCCAGCAGTTTGAGCGGATCCCTTGTAGAGCAGTACTTC. Translating it yields CASSLSGSLVEQYF. The V call is TRBV28, the J call TRBJ2-7, with D possibly matching TRBD2 (5 bases). Germline-derived CDR1 and CDR2 are MDHEN and SYDVKM. The CDR3 is made up of 14 amino acids. Trimming removed 3 bases at V and 7 bases at J, with 16 bases between.

The chain recombines TRBV5-8 with TRBJ1-5; D ambiguous. The CDR3 consists of 15 residues. Germline V gene lookup returns CDR1 SGHTS and CDR2 YDEGEE. Trimming left V 4 bases short and J 2 bases short, with 13 bases between. CDR3 in DNA: TGTGCCAGCAGCCCCACGGGTTCGGGCAATCAGCCCCAGCATTTT. Residues: CASSPTGSGNQPQHF.

This clone has a handful of counts. The chain links TRBV11-3 to TRBJ1-6; D gene uncertain. CDR1 and CDR2 (germline): SGHNT, YENEEA. V gave up 1 base and J gave up 4 bases, with 8 bases separating them. CDR3 length equals 15 residues. CDR3 coding DNA: TGTGCCAGCAGCTTAGGATGGAGATATAATTCACCCCTCCACTTT. Protein sequence: CASSLGWRYNSPLHF.

The CDR3 DNA is TGTGCCAGCAGCCCATCACGGGGCACTGAAGCTTTCTTT. It yields the protein CASSPSRGTEAFF. J is TRBJ1-1 and V is TRBV5-5; D is unresolved. Trimming shortened V by 4 bases and J by 4 bases, and 11 bases separated the two germline ends. CDR3 size: 13 residues. Germline V gene sequence: CDR1 SGHKS, CDR2 YYEKEE (reference sequence).

The chain employs TRBV28 and TRBJ1-1; 8 bases align to TRBD1. Germline V gives CDR1 MDHEN, CDR2 SYDVKM. The CDR3 is 14 amino acids. The V gene end was trimmed by 5 bases and the J gene end by 1 base; junction bases not matched to a gene: 3. The DNA of the CDR3 is TGTGCCAGCAGTCGGACAGGGCGGAACACTGAAGCTTTCTTT. Its protein product is CASSRTGRNTEAFF.

V is TRBV3-1 (or the pseudogene TRBV3-2) and J is TRBJ2-5; 10 bases align to TRBD2. Germline CDR1 is LGHDT and CDR2 is YNNKEL (reference sequence). V gave up 1 base and J gave up 7 bases; unmatched junction bases: 12. The CDR3 is made up of 17 amino acids. CDR3 region: CASSQGSGPSGGRTQYF. The CDR3, as DNA: TGTGCCAGCAGCCAAGGGTCGGGGCCTAGCGGGGGACGGACCCAGTACTTC.

This rearrangement joins TRBV19 to TRBJ2-7, with D tentatively TRBD2 (6 bases). Germline V CDR1 and CDR2: LNHDA, SQIVND (reference sequence). Trimming took 5 bases from V and 3 from J, leaving 20 bases between them. This CDR3 region has 16 residues. This chain's CDR3 is CASSSWSGSVFYEQYF. The CDR3 nucleotides read TGTGCCAGTAGTTCATGGAGCGGGTCCGTCTTCTACGAGCAGTACTTC.

This clone was seen once. This sequence joins TRBV9 and TRBJ2-4; 8 bases are a match to TRBD1. V shed 0 bases and J 2 bases; nucleotides not matched to a gene: 7. This CDR3 comprises 17 residues. From germline, CDR1 is SGDLS and CDR2 YYNGEE. The CDR3 region is CASSVDPGTGPKNIQYF. CDR3 sequence (DNA): TGTGCCAGCAGCGTAGACCCGGGGACAGGCCCCAAAAACATTCAGTACTTC.

The rearrangement uses TRBV27 and TRBJ2-1; 8 positions agree with TRBD2. Germline values: CDR1 MNHEY, CDR2 SMNVEV (reference sequence). The CDR3 has 15 amino acids. Trimming removed 5 bases from V and 1 base from J; junction bases left unmatched: 4. This CDR3 reads CASSPSGRSYNEQFF. In nucleotides, the CDR3 is TGTGCCAGCAGTCCCAGCGGGAGATCCTACAATGAGCAGTTCTTC.

The CDR3 nucleotides are TGTGCCAGCAAAGGGGGTGGACTAGCGGGAGGTACCGGGGAGCTGTTTTTT. It encodes CASKGGGLAGGTGELFF. The chain joins TRBV7-3 to TRBJ2-2; TRBD2 agrees at 14 bases. Germline V gives CDR1 SGHTA, CDR2 FQGTGA. The CDR3 is 17 amino acids. Trimming removed 7 bases from V and 5 bases from J; junction bases left unmatched: 9.

V is TRBV7-2 and J is TRBJ1-4, with 9 positions matching TRBD1. Trimming cost V 1 base and J 7 bases; bases outside gene matches: 1. Germline V gene data show CDR1 as SGHTA and CDR2 as FQGNSA. This CDR3 has 14 amino acids. CDR3 nucleotide sequence: TGTGCCAGCAGCTTAGGACAGGGGGTTGAAAAACTGTTTTTT. Its translation is CASSLGQGVEKLFF.

V gene TRBV5-1 combines with J gene TRBJ2-3; 7 bases align to TRBD1. The germline V gene encodes CDR1 SGHRS and CDR2 YFSETQ. V trimming: 3 bases; J trimming: 2 bases; junction bases outside the gene matches: 3. CDR3 length: 14 residues. The chain's CDR3 is CASSWTGATDTQYF. CDR3 in DNA: TGCGCCAGCAGCTGGACAGGAGCCACAGATACGCAGTATTTT.

The genes are TRBV7-3 and TRBJ1-1; D gene unclear. The CDR3 length is 15 residues. From germline, CDR1 is SGHTA and CDR2 FQGTGA. Trimming cost V 0 bases and J 1 base, with 9 bases left between them. CDR3 sequence reads: CASSLTGSRNTEAFF. The CDR3 bases are TGTGCCAGCAGCTTAACGGGCAGTAGGAACACTGAAGCTTTCTTT.

This clone showed up just once. The V and J genes are TRBV5-8 and TRBJ1-5; tentatively, D is TRBD1 (5 bases). The CDR3 extends over 14 amino acids. Germline CDR1 reads SGHTS; CDR2 reads YDEGEE. With 0 bases removed from V and 6 bases from J, the gap between germline ends came to 10 bases. As DNA, the CDR3 is TGTGCCAGCAGCTTGGTTGGGGGAGGTCAGCCCCAGCATTTT. Its translation: CASSLVGGGQPQHF.